One and the same sample provided the 15 T cell receptor beta chains below, sequenced in a study of CD8+ T cells in alopecia areata. Following extraction, RNA underwent reverse transcription to cDNA, which served as the sequencing template. Sequencing was performed with immunoSEQ multiplex PCR; in TCRdb, only in-frame clones are kept and a portion is missing. The sample has approximately 5,400 clones, none seen only once. Time point denoted: mouse skin 6 weeks after grafting, around onset of hair loss. Sequenced here: skin, sampled at week 6. The receptors were sampled from a C3H/HeJ mouse with alopecia areata. Strain haplotype at MHC: H2-k.

This clone was detected ten times or more. Gene names and germline match the mouse. The read gets to within 4 residues of the CDR3 end, and the germline J gene fills in the rest. The V call is TRBV13-3, the J call TRBJ2-1, with 11 bases lining up with TRBD2. The CDR3 is 15 residues long. V was clipped by 5 bases and J by 0 bases; unmatched bases: 1. The germline V gene has CDR1 NNHDY and CDR2 SYVADS. The DNA read from the CDR3 is TGTGCCAGCAGGGGACTGGGGGCTAACTATGCT. This encodes CASRGLGANYA. The full CDR3 reads CASRGLGANYAEQFF.

This clone has just a few counts. All gene names here are mouse names. The CDR3 end falls 4 residues outside the read, so it is completed with the germline J gene. The J gene is TRBJ1-4, the V gene TRBV13-3; 12 bases align to TRBD1. In germline, CDR1 is NNHDY, CDR2 SYVADS. The CDR3 runs 15 residues. V lost 7 bases, J lost 6 bases, and 7 bases stayed unmatched. CDR3 DNA, as far as it was read: TGTGCCAGCTCCACCGGGACAGGGGGCGACGAA. Translating gives CASSTGTGGDE. The whole CDR3 is CASSTGTGGDERLFF.

The table lists this clone with many counts. Gene names denote mouse genes. CDR3 protein: CASSLDGTANTGQLYF. Partial CDR3 DNA: TGTGCCAGCAGCTTAGATGGGACAGCAAACACCGGG. This chain uses TRBV3 with TRBJ2-2; the match to TRBD1 covers 7 bases. The CDR3 end is not reached by the read, which stops 4 residues before it; the germline J gene fills it in. Unmatched junction bases numbered 2, after V lost 1 base and J lost 0 bases. Germline assignment: CDR1 SNHLY and CDR2 FYNGKV (reference sequence). This CDR3 has 16 amino acids.

This clone has a handful of counts. The germline and genes are mouse ones. The read halts 4 residues ahead of the CDR3 end, with the missing end drawn from the germline J gene. The rearrangement joins TRBV13-3 to TRBJ2-2; 14 bases are shared with TRBD2. Per the germline V gene, CDR1 is NNHDY and CDR2 is SYVADS. CDR3 length: 17 amino acids. V shed 4 bases and J 3 bases; nucleotides not matched to a gene: 5. The DNA read from the CDR3 is TGTGCCAGCAGTCCCGGGACTGGGGGGGCAGACACCGGG. It yields the protein CASSPGTGGADTG. The full CDR3 protein reads CASSPGTGGADTGQLYF. The full variable domain, completed using reference TRBV13-3 and TRBJ2-2, is EAAVTQSPRSKVAVTGGKVTLSCHQTNNHDYMYWYRQDTGHGLRLIHYSYVADSTEKGDIPDGYKASRPSQENFSLILELASLSQTAVYFCASSPGTGGADTGQLYFGEGSKLTVL.

This clone was seen only a few times. The genes and germline here are from mouse. The missing CDR3 end, 4 residues past where the read stops, is filled in from the germline J gene. The rearrangement joins TRBV31 to TRBJ2-7; TRBD1 matches at 7 bases. The CDR3 totals 15 residues. Germline CDR1 GKSSPN, CDR2 SITVG. Germline trimming cut 0 bases from V and 0 bases from J; bases unmatched to any gene: 5. The CDR3 is CAWSLQGESSYEQYF. CDR3 DNA (partial): TGTGCCTGGAGTCTTCAGGGGGAAAGCTCCTAT.

This clone was detected a few times. The gene names here belong to mouse. The DNA ends 4 residues before the CDR3 does, and the rest of the CDR3 is filled in from the germline J gene. This chain links TRBV19 with TRBJ1-2; D possibly corresponds to TRBD1 (5 bases). Between the trimmed V and J ends, which lost 0 bases and 0 bases, there was a span of 6 bases. This CDR3 region has 14 residues. CDR1 is FNHDT, CDR2 SITEND, per germline (reference sequence). CDR3 amino acids: CASSIDRTNSDYTF. The CDR3 DNA, read in part, is TGTGCCAGCAGTATAGACAGGACAAACTCC.

As for this clone: Germline and genes here are mouse. The read halts 4 residues ahead of the CDR3 end, with the missing end drawn from the germline J gene. The V call is TRBV5, the J call TRBJ2-1; D is unresolved. This CDR3 has 13 amino acids. CDR1 is LGHNA and CDR2 is YNLKQL in the germline V gene (reference sequence). This chain's CDR3 is CASSQEGGAEQFF. The sequenced CDR3 bases are TGTGCCAGCAGCCAAGAAGGAGGGGCT.

In this sample, this clone turned up a few times. Mouse gene names apply. The sequenced fragment ends 3 residues before the CDR3 boundary, so the rest is inferred from the germline J gene. The V and J genes are TRBV29 and TRBJ1-6, with no clear D. TRBJ1-6 is an ORF for which the function is uncertain. V lost 0 bases, J lost 2 bases, and 5 bases lay in between. CDR1 MSHET and CDR2 SYDVDS come from the germline V gene. The CDR3 sequence is 15 residues long. The DNA read from the CDR3 is TGTGCTAGCAGTTTATCACAGACCTATAATTCGCCC. Its translation: CASSLSQTYNSP. The CDR3 as a whole reads CASSLSQTYNSPLYF.

This clone was observed at least ten times. Germline and genes here are mouse. The read ends 4 residues early relative to the CDR3; the germline J gene fills the gap. The gene calls are TRBV31 and TRBJ2-1; 8 bases agree with TRBD2. Germline CDR1 and CDR2: GKSSPN and SITVG. The CDR3 spans 14 residues. V trimming: 6 bases; J trimming: 4 bases; junction bases outside the gene matches: 8. This CDR3 is CACPSTGEYAEQFF. The sequenced part of the CDR3 DNA is TGTGCCTGCCCTTCGACTGGGGAATATGCT.

Remarks on this clone: Gene names refer to mouse genes. The sequenced fragment ends 4 residues before the CDR3 boundary, so the rest is inferred from the germline J gene. V usage is TRBV29 and J usage is TRBJ1-1; TRBD1 is a possible D gene (6 bases). Germline V CDR1 and CDR2: MSHET, SYDVDS. This CDR3 region has 12 residues. CDR3 in amino acids: CASSLGDKEVFF. Incomplete CDR3 DNA: TGTGCTAGCAGTTTAGGGGACAAA. Complete variable domain (other parts from reference TRBV29 and TRBJ1-1): DMKVTQMPRYLIKRMGENVLLECGQDMSHETMYWYRQDPGLGLQLIYISYDVDSNSEGDIPKGYRVSRKKREHFSLILDSAKTNQTSVYFCASSLGDKEVFFGKGTRLTVV.

Within the sample, this clone is medium-sized. Mouse gene names and germline throughout. The read terminates 4 residues before the CDR3 end, so the remaining end is supplied by the germline J gene. At the DNA level, this CDR3 is encoded by other sequences in the same sample as well. The chain employs TRBV13-2 and TRBJ2-5; TRBD2 is a possible D gene (7 bases). The CDR3 length is 13 residues. CDR1 and CDR2 (germline): NNHNN, SYGAGS (reference sequence). The sequenced part of the CDR3 DNA is TGTGCCAGCGGTGAGGGGGGCGAAGAC. It codes for CASGEGGED. The entire CDR3 protein is CASGEGGEDTQYF.

This clone appeared many times. The genes and germline here are from mouse. Sequencing ends 4 residues short of the CDR3 end; the germline J gene provides the rest. The chain is built from TRBV1 and TRBJ2-1; TRBD1 agrees at 7 bases. CDR1 and CDR2 from the germline V gene are NSQYPW and LRSPGD (reference sequence). The CDR3 is 15 amino acids. The CDR3 bases that were read are TGCACCTGCAGTGCAACGACAGGGTTTGGGGCT. This translates into CTCSATTGFGA. The full CDR3 is CTCSATTGFGAEQFF.

At least ten counts were recorded for this clone. All gene names here are mouse names. The observed sequence ends 3 residues before the CDR3 terminus, with the missing tail filled in from the germline J gene. J is TRBJ1-6 and V is TRBV1; D is unclear. TRBJ1-6 is an open reading frame, and its role is uncertain. This CDR3 region has 14 residues. V shed 4 bases and J shed 0 bases, with 4 bases lying between them. Germline CDR1 is NSQYPW and CDR2 is LRSPGD (reference sequence). The CDR3 sequence: CTCSEGSYNSPLYF. The covered CDR3 bases are TGCACCTGCAGTGAGGGTTCCTATAATTCGCCC.

Turning to this clone: The gene names given are mouse names. The read finishes 4 residues shy of the CDR3 end, and the germline J gene is used to complete it. This chain links TRBV19 with TRBJ2-3; D uncertain. Germline CDR1 and CDR2: FNHDT and SITEND (reference sequence). Trimming left V 0 bases short and J 0 bases short, with 8 bases between. The CDR3 has 15 residues. CDR3 DNA, as far as it was read: TGTGCCAGCAGTATAGGTCTGACAAGTGCAGAA. Its translation is CASSIGLTSAE. The full CDR3 protein is CASSIGLTSAETLYF.

Ten or more counts support this clone. Gene names and germline refer to mouse. The observed sequence ends 3 residues before the CDR3 terminus, with the missing tail filled in from the germline J gene. The rearrangement links TRBV13-1 to TRBJ1-6, with 9 bases identical to TRBD1. TRBJ1-6 is given ORF status, its function remaining uncertain. The germline V gene has CDR1 NSHNY and CDR2 SYGAGN. The CDR3 is 12 residues long. V shed 10 bases and J 6 bases; nucleotides not matched to a gene: 2. The CDR3 bases that were read are TGTGCCTACAGGGGGCTTAATTCGCCC. This gives the protein CAYRGLNSP. The complete CDR3 sequence is CAYRGLNSPLYF.